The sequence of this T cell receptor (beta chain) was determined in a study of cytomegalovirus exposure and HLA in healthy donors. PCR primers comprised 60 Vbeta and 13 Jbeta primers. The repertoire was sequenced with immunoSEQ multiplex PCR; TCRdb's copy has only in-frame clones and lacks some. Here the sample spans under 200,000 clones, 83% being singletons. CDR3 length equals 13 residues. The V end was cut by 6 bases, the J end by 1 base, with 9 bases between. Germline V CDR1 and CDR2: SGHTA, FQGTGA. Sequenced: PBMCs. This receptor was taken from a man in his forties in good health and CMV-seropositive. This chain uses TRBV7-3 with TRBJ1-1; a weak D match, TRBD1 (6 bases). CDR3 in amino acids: CASRVGGNTEAFF. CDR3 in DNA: TGTGCCAGCAGGGTAGGGGGGAACACTGAAGCTTTCTTT.